This is a list of T cell receptor beta chains from one sample in a study of blood T cell repertoires in COVID-19. TCRdb's copy holds only in-frame clones and misses some; the assay was immunoSEQ multiplex PCR. Of fewer than 650,000 clones detected, roughly nine tenths appear once; the ten largest clones hold roughly 8%. Sequencing input: peripheral blood. Every receptor here comes from a woman aged 45-65 years with COVID-19, enrolled during active disease. Each CDR3 is given with its conserved first and last residue. A D gene is named only where the DNA matches it firmly.

J gene: TRBJ1-2
V gene: TRBV2
D gene: TRBD1
CDR3 protein: CASSEGGPSTGRHGYTF

J gene: TRBJ2-7
V gene: TRBV5-4
D gene: .
CDR3 protein: CASSSESGDTYEQYF

J gene: TRBJ1-2
V gene: TRBV30
D gene: .
CDR3 protein: CAWSVRGDVGYTF

J gene: TRBJ2-1
V gene: TRBV19
D gene: TRBD2
CDR3 protein: CASQAGGPYNEQFF

J gene: TRBJ1-6
V gene: TRBV19
D gene: .
CDR3 protein: CASTPGQTEYSPLHF

J gene: TRBJ1-1
V gene: TRBV11-2
D gene: .
CDR3 protein: CASSPRGPSTGTEAFF

J gene: TRBJ1-4
V gene: TRBV10-3
D gene: .
CDR3 protein: CAISEGQGNEKLFF

J gene: TRBJ1-5
V gene: TRBV6-5
D gene: TRBD1
CDR3 protein: CASTRQGAGNQPQHF

J gene: TRBJ2-7
V gene: TRBV13
D gene: .
CDR3 protein: CASSSPQRNQYF

J gene: TRBJ2-1
V gene: TRBV7-3
D gene: TRBD1
CDR3 protein: CASSLLVGGYEQFF

J gene: TRBJ1-1
V gene: TRBV7-9
D gene: .
CDR3 protein: CASSLISGGTEAFF

J gene: TRBJ1-5
V gene: TRBV7-6
D gene: TRBD1
CDR3 protein: CASSSGQGGQPQHF

J gene: TRBJ1-2
V gene: TRBV11-2
D gene: TRBD1
CDR3 protein: CASSSEGASHGYTF

J gene: TRBJ1-2
V gene: TRBV3-1/TRBV3-2
D gene: .
CDR3 protein: CASSQASSPNYGYTF

J gene: TRBJ2-5
V gene: TRBV5-5
D gene: TRBD2
CDR3 protein: CASSLEGLAGETQYF

J gene: TRBJ1-2
V gene: TRBV3-1/TRBV3-2
D gene: .
CDR3 protein: CASSQNANYGYTF

J gene: TRBJ1-4
V gene: TRBV28
D gene: TRBD1
CDR3 protein: CASSIPGQGEKLFF

J gene: TRBJ2-2
V gene: TRBV9
D gene: TRBD2
CDR3 protein: CASSETSGGAHNTGELFF

J gene: TRBJ1-2
V gene: TRBV20-1
D gene: .
CDR3 protein: CSASRGAGYTF

J gene: TRBJ2-2
V gene: TRBV30
D gene: TRBD1
CDR3 protein: CAWSSDDRGRGTGELFF

J gene: TRBJ1-4
V gene: TRBV30
D gene: .
CDR3 protein: CAWNGGRTNEKLFF

J gene: TRBJ2-2
V gene: TRBV2
D gene: .
CDR3 protein: CASRLTTTGELFF

J gene: TRBJ1-2
V gene: TRBV2
D gene: .
CDR3 protein: CASSGNSNYGYTF